This entry is about one T cell receptor beta chain. Its antigen has not been determined. There are no base qualities to consult, and no much larger clone falls within one base. This entry is derived from a study of cytotoxic CD8 clonotypes in ibrutinib-treated CLL (dated by TCRdb to the early 2020s). For the wider study: The cohort was composed of under 12 relapsed/refractory and approximately 16 treatment-naive patients; IGHV unmutated status was identified in fewer than 18 patients. Responses were partial in around 24 patients and complete in 2; after median approximately 69 months follow-up, some 15 stayed in remission and roughly twelve progressed. Response samples were taken after a median of 12 months on treatment, ranging from roughly 6 to 36 months. Samples averaged roughly 260,000 productive templates and more than 85,000 productive rearrangements. Of the approximately 91 people in the trial, roughly 27 had longitudinal samples available. Cryopreserved peripheral blood mononuclear cells were collected before treatment, at response, and at either disease progression or sustained remission. Patients were still on ibrutinib when every remission and progressive disease sample was collected.

From a lookup of the germline V gene, CDR1 and CDR2 are MDHEN and SYDVKM. The cysteine opens and the phenylalanine closes a CDR3 of 14 amino acids. Kept here is only the CDR3 DNA, which spans 42 bases and is read in frame from base 1. Between the V and J ends, shortened by 6 bases and 1 base respectively, the junction contains 13 bases. The goal of deep resolution MiSeq sequencing was a depth between 1 in 1 million and 1 in 200,000 T cells, and coverage averaged 10x per clonotype. The immunoSEQ hsTCRB Kit was used to generate the TCR beta libraries. In the authors' own workflow: The data were analyzed with ImmunoSEQ Analyzer and ImmunoSEQ Data Assistant, and V, D and J gene assignments followed IMGT definitions. Clonality, which ranges from 0 to 1, was calculated as one minus the normalized Shannon entropy of productive rearrangement frequencies. Only overrepresented clonotypes making up at least 0.05% of each patient's repertoire were included in the public clonotype analysis. Repertoires from around 13 age-matched healthy donors in immuneACCESS were used as clonality controls. TCRdb holds this immuneACCESS table with in-frame rearrangements only. Some clones are missing; in checked studies, unresolved V genes explain under half, and the rest has no known cause. V and J calls and clone size are those listed in that table; D and trimming were worked out from the DNA. This sample gives some 92,000 clones in total; approximately 71% of them show up just once. The top ten clonotypes cover approximately 23% of the sample.

The time point tag for this specimen amounts to: around 25 months on ibrutinib. For TCR beta library preparation, about 2 micrograms of genomic DNA were isolated from cryopreserved PBMCs. Longitudinal blood samples from CLL patients receiving ibrutinib monotherapy were subjected to high-throughput TCR beta sequencing. The patients took part in an open-label, single-center phase 2 trial of ibrutinib monotherapy. What the work shows at the level of the full study, not this receptor alone: Clonality increased at ibrutinib response, stayed stable in sustained remission, and fell back toward baseline at progression. Baseline clonality was found to be higher than that of age-matched healthy donors and was strongly correlated with circulating CD8+ T-cell counts. Sampling times were not matched between sustained-remission and progressing patients, and lymph node repertoires were not studied. Public clonotypes were rare and either shrank or stayed stable during treatment, and the rise in clonality at ibrutinib response reflected expansion of private clonotypes.

The clonotype originates from a human donor with chronic lymphocytic leukemia. The sample was PBMCs, taken after 24 months of ibrutinib treatment. The chain uses TRBV28 and TRBJ2-7; the D assignment is uncertain and may be TRBD1 or TRBD2, with 5 bases supporting each. The CDR3 corresponds to CASSPGAISYEQYF. The nucleotide sequence is given as TGTGCCAGCAGCCCCGGGGCGATTTCCTACGAGCAGTACTTC.